Shown below are 30 T cell receptor beta chains from a single sample sequenced in a study of vaccination and CD4 T cells after COVID-19. Documented treatment: roughly 11-day PBMC culture with coronavirus spike peptide pools or control peptides (ViraFEST assay). The study sequenced cultured CD4+ T cell DNA using the Oncomine TCR Beta short-read assay. TCRdb reprocessed the PCR reads with MiXCR, giving one entry per CDR3 protein. The repertoire holds 9,500 to 15,000 distinct CDR3 sequences, with roughly 65% as singletons. Their recognized antigens are unknown. The sample consisted of CD4+ T cells from blood, cultured in vitro. The receptors originated from a human donor who had recovered from COVID-19.

This rearrangement joins TRBV10-2 to TRBJ1-2; maybe TRBD1 (5 bases). CDR1 and CDR2 (germline): WSHSY, SAAADI. This CDR3 comprises 12 residues. V was cut by 2 bases and J by 5 bases, with 6 bases left in between. In DNA, the CDR3 is TGCGCCAGCAGTGAGCAGGGTTATGGCTACACCTTC. This encodes CASSEQGYGYTF.

This clonotype has more than one count but fewer than ten. The rearrangement joins TRBV7-9 to TRBJ1-5; 8 positions agree with TRBD1. CDR1 SEHNR and CDR2 FQNEAQ come from the germline V gene (reference sequence). CDR3 length: 15 residues. Trimming removed 1 base from V and 7 bases from J; junction bases left unmatched: 6. The CDR3 DNA reads as TGTGCCAGCAGCTTAGGGACAGGGAAGGTACAGCCCCAGCATTTT. The encoded protein is CASSLGTGKVQPQHF.

The chain recombines TRBV30 with TRBJ2-1; TRBD2 matches at 7 bases. This CDR3 is built from 16 residues. Germline CDR1 GTSNPN, CDR2 SVGIG (reference sequence). V shed 5 bases, J shed 0 bases, and the junction held 10 bases outside the gene matches. CDR3 in DNA: TGTGCCTGGGGGAGGGACCTACGGAGCTCCTACAATGAGCAGTTCTTC. This encodes CAWGRDLRSSYNEQFF.

The chain couples TRBV7-2 to TRBJ1-6, with D maybe TRBD1 (5 bases). The germline V gene encodes CDR1 SGHTA and CDR2 FQGNSA. The CDR3 covers 13 residues. The V and J ends lost 5 bases and 9 bases respectively, with 11 bases between them. CDR3 DNA: TGTGCCAGCAGCCCAGTGGGGGGTTCACCCCTCCACTTT. Amino acids: CASSPVGGSPLHF.

This chain joins TRBV24-1 and TRBJ2-7, with 7 positions matching TRBD1. The germline V gene has CDR1 KGHDR and CDR2 SFDVKD. J gave up 5 bases and V 4 bases, and 10 bases lay outside the gene matches. The CDR3 extends over 15 amino acids. The chain's CDR3 is CATSDSDRVSHEQYF. DNA of the CDR3: TGTGCCACCAGTGACTCCGACAGGGTTAGCCACGAGCAGTACTTC.

This clonotype was observed a few times. V usage is TRBV15 and J usage is TRBJ1-5; no clear D gene. The V end lost 5 bases, the J end lost 5 bases, and 10 bases lay between the germline ends. The CDR3 has 13 residues. Germline loops: CDR1 LNHNV, CDR2 YYDKDF (reference sequence). The CDR3 reads CATSVGRDQPQHF. The DNA of the CDR3 is TGTGCCACCAGCGTCGGGAGGGATCAGCCCCAGCATTTT.

V usage is TRBV11-2 and J usage is TRBJ2-5, with 8 bases fitting TRBD2. The CDR3 spans 14 residues. Per the germline V gene, CDR1 is SGHAT and CDR2 is FQNNGV. Germline trimming cut 5 bases from V and 7 bases from J; bases unmatched to any gene: 9. The CDR3 DNA reads TGTGCCAGCAGCGAAGGGACTAGTGTTGGGACCCAGTACTTC. It specifies CASSEGTSVGTQYF.

V gene TRBV7-2 combines with J gene TRBJ2-2; 8 nucleotides match TRBD1. The CDR3 is 16 residues long. Germline V gene sequence: CDR1 SGHTA, CDR2 FQGNSA. With V trimmed by 5 bases and J by 7 bases, 12 bases remained unmatched. The CDR3 DNA sequence: TGTGCCAGCAGCCCGCAGGGGGCCGGGTATGGCGGGGAGCTGTTTTTT. Protein product: CASSPQGAGYGGELFF.

CDR3 protein: CASSPAEWDSGNQPQHF. In DNA, the CDR3 is TGTGCCAGCAGCCCAGCCGAGTGGGACTCGGGCAATCAGCCCCAGCATTTT. V is TRBV4-2 and J is TRBJ1-5; TRBD1 might be the D (5 bases). V lost 4 bases to trimming and J lost 2 bases, with 18 bases between them. This CDR3 region has 17 residues. Germline assignment: CDR1 LGHNA and CDR2 YNFKEQ.

This chain uses TRBV29-1 with TRBJ2-7; D may be TRBD1 (10 bases). Between the trimmed V and J ends, which lost 2 bases and 4 bases, there was a span of 18 bases. Per the germline V gene, CDR1 is SQVTM and CDR2 is ANQGSEA. The CDR3 covers 15 residues. The CDR3 nucleotides are TGCAGCGTTGAACTAGCGGGACAGGGGATTTACGAGCAGTACTTC. Protein: CSVELAGQGIYEQYF.

This clonotype has only a few counts. The rearrangement joins TRBV20-1 to TRBJ1-1; no firm D call. V shed 6 bases and J shed 0 bases, with 17 bases lying between them. Germline CDR1 reads DFQATT; CDR2 reads SNEGSKA (reference sequence). The CDR3 totals 15 residues. The CDR3 loop reads CSALHILFMNTEAFF. CDR3 DNA: TGCAGTGCCCTACACATTCTTTTCATGAACACTGAAGCTTTCTTT.

The chain has TRBV20-1 and TRBJ1-1, with D possibly being TRBD1 (5 bases). This CDR3 spans 15 amino acids. Trimming cost V 3 bases and J 1 base, with 15 bases left between them. Germline CDR1 is DFQATT and CDR2 is SNEGSKA (reference sequence). CDR3 region: CSARGPGQGNTEAFF. CDR3 DNA: TGCAGTGCTAGGGGTCCAGGGCAGGGGAACACTGAAGCTTTCTTT.

This sequence joins TRBV5-4 and TRBJ1-2, with D possibly being TRBD1 (5 bases). Trimming shortened V by 4 bases and J by 3 bases, and 13 bases separated the two germline ends. Germline CDR1 is SGHNT and CDR2 is YYREEE (reference sequence). This CDR3 region has 14 residues. The CDR3 DNA reads as TGTGCCAGCAGCGCCGGGCAGGGCTACTATGGCTACACCTTC. This translates into CASSAGQGYYGYTF.

The chain uses TRBV20-1 and TRBJ2-1; 9 bases are a match to TRBD2. The CDR3 loop spans 14 amino acids. The trim removed 5 bases at V and 3 bases at J, leaving 5 bases unmatched. Germline CDR1 and CDR2: DFQATT and SNEGSKA (reference sequence). CDR3 in DNA: TGCAGTGCTTTAGCGGGAGCCAGCTACAATGAGCAGTTCTTC. It translates to CSALAGASYNEQFF.

To note about this clonotype: One end of the junction fails to match germline, which may point to a read error. The chain links TRBV20-1 to TRBJ2-3; the D is unclear. This CDR3 is 13 amino acids long. Germline-derived CDR1 and CDR2 are DFQATT and SNEGSKA (reference sequence). This chain's CDR3 is CSARGGLRDAQYF. The CDR3 DNA reads as TGCAGTGCTAGAGGCGGTCTGCGAGATGCGCAGTATTTT.

This chain links TRBV2 with TRBJ2-1, with 12 bases that match TRBD2. The V and J ends lost 5 bases and 10 bases, in that order; junction bases with no gene match: 12. Looked up from germline, CDR1 is SNHLY and CDR2 is FYNNEI. The CDR3 length is 16 residues. The DNA of the CDR3 is TGTGCCAGCAGTCGACTAGCGGGAGCAGCTTGGGGCGAGCAGTTCTTC. Translated: CASSRLAGAAWGEQFF.

The genes are TRBV20-1 and TRBJ2-5; 10 positions agree with TRBD1. Germline V lookup: CDR1 DFQATT, CDR2 SNEGSKA (reference sequence). With 5 bases clipped from V and 5 bases from J, the junction kept 8 bases outside the gene matches. CDR3 length: 14 amino acids. The DNA for the CDR3 is TGCAGTGCTGAAGACAGGGGGCTCGGGGAGACCCAGTACTTC. Its translation: CSAEDRGLGETQYF.

The J gene is TRBJ2-5, the V gene TRBV7-2; D is ambiguous. There are 13 residues in the CDR3. Germline V gives CDR1 SGHTA, CDR2 FQGNSA. V lost 5 bases, J lost 2 bases, and 9 bases lay in between. The CDR3 loop is CASSRNRQETQYF. The CDR3, as DNA: TGTGCCAGCAGCAGGAATCGTCAAGAGACCCAGTACTTC.

This clonotype appeared once. The rearrangement links TRBV3-1 to TRBJ2-3; 11 bases are a match to TRBD2. V lost 2 bases and J lost 2; bases outside the gene matches: 6. The germline V gene encodes CDR1 LGHDT and CDR2 YNNKEL (reference sequence). The CDR3 extends over 17 amino acids. CDR3 coding DNA: TGTGCCAGCAGCCAACTAGCGGGAGGCCGAAACACAGATACGCAGTATTTT. Protein product: CASSQLAGGRNTDTQYF.

The chain joins TRBV6-1 to TRBJ1-1; unclear D gene. Germline V lookup: CDR1 MNHNS, CDR2 SASEGT. The germline V and J ends were trimmed by 4 bases and 4 bases, with 13 bases remaining between them. The CDR3 has 14 residues. The CDR3 here is CASSAEGLSTEAFF. The DNA of the CDR3 is TGTGCCAGCAGTGCAGAGGGTCTGAGCACTGAAGCTTTCTTT.

This clonotype came up a few times. The rearrangement links TRBV4-2 to TRBJ2-3; 7 nucleotides line up with TRBD2. The germline V gene encodes CDR1 LGHNA and CDR2 YNFKEQ. This CDR3 is 14 amino acids long. V gave up 7 bases and J gave up 3 bases; unmatched junction bases: 7. The CDR3 nucleotides read TGTGCCAGCAAAAACTCGGGGGGAACAGATACGCAGTATTTT. Translated, it gives CASKNSGGTDTQYF.

The genes are TRBV2 and TRBJ2-1; the D gene is possibly TRBD2 (6 bases). The CDR3 has 15 amino acids. Germline V gives CDR1 SNHLY, CDR2 FYNNEI. V shed 8 bases and J shed 9 bases, with 23 bases lying between them. This chain's CDR3 is CASVGDSRGDGEQFF. In nucleotides, the CDR3 is TGTGCCAGCGTAGGGGACTCCCGGGGTGATGGTGAGCAGTTCTTC.

As concerns this clonotype: At one end, the junction sequence differs from germline, possibly due to a read error. The V and J genes are TRBV20-1 and TRBJ2-1, with D perhaps matching TRBD2 (6 bases). The CDR3 is 14 residues long. The germline V gene has CDR1 DFQATT and CDR2 SNEGSKA (reference sequence). The CDR3 region is CSARRRDTYNEQFF. CDR3 bases: TGCAGCGCTAGACGGCGGGATACCTACAATGAGCAGTTCTTC.

The gene calls are TRBV28 and TRBJ2-6; D perhaps matches TRBD1 (7 bases). CDR1 MDHEN and CDR2 SYDVKM come from the germline V gene. CDR3 length: 18 residues. Trimming took off 5 bases at V and 2 bases at J, with 19 bases between the two ends. In DNA, the CDR3 is TGTGCCAGCAGTACCCGACAGGGCCGGGGGACTGGGGCCAACGTCCTGACTTTC. Protein product: CASSTRQGRGTGANVLTF.

This clonotype was counted only a few times. This sequence joins TRBV20-1 and TRBJ1-1; D is uncertain. CDR3 length: 12 residues. Germline V gene lookup returns CDR1 DFQATT and CDR2 SNEGSKA (reference sequence). V was cut by 7 bases and J by 1 base, with 10 bases left in between. The CDR3 coding sequence is TGCAGTGAAAGGTCCCCGAACACTGAAGCTTTCTTT. Encoded protein: CSERSPNTEAFF.

This clonotype appeared a few times. This chain joins TRBV15 and TRBJ2-5, with D possibly being TRBD1 or TRBD2 (5 bases each). Germline V CDR1 and CDR2: LNHNV, YYDKDF (reference sequence). The CDR3 runs to 14 residues. Deletions cut 0 bases from V and 5 bases from J, with 10 bases between. The chain's CDR3 is CATSREGVLETQYF. For the CDR3, the DNA is TGTGCCACCAGCAGAGAGGGGGTTTTGGAGACCCAGTACTTC. The whole variable domain, remainder taken from reference TRBV15 and TRBJ2-5, is DAMVIQNPRYQVTQFGKPVTLSCSQTLNHNVMYWYQQKSSQAPKLLFHYYDKDFNNEADTPDNFQSRRPNTSFCFLDIRSPGLGDTAMYLCATSREGVLETQYFGPGTRLLVL.

This clonotype was observed a handful of times. The rearrangement links TRBV6-1 to TRBJ2-7, with TRBD2 identical over 10 bases. Looked up from germline, CDR1 is MNHNS and CDR2 is SASEGT. CDR3 size: 16 residues. V was pared by 6 bases and J by 4 bases, with 12 bases of the junction left unmatched. This CDR3 reads CASRGGASGSSYEQYF. The CDR3 coding sequence is TGTGCCAGCAGGGGGGGGGCTAGCGGGAGTTCTTACGAGCAGTACTTC.

The CDR3 coding sequence is TGTGCCAGCAGTGAAACGGCTAGCGGGAGGGCCTACGAGCAGTACTTC. It yields the protein CASSETASGRAYEQYF. The V gene is TRBV6-1, the J gene TRBJ2-7, with 12 bases aligning to TRBD2. Per germline, CDR1 MNHNS and CDR2 SASEGT. The V and J ends lost 2 bases and 2 bases, in that order; junction bases with no gene match: 4. CDR3 size: 16 residues.

This chain links TRBV5-6 with TRBJ1-5, with 10 positions matching TRBD1. The germline gives CDR1 SGHDT, CDR2 YYEEEE. The junction had 9 bases not matched to a gene; V was cut back by 6 bases and J by 3 bases. There are 16 residues in the CDR3. CDR3 region: CASTLYGTGDNQPQHF. CDR3 in DNA: TGTGCCAGCACCCTTTACGGGACAGGGGACAATCAGCCCCAGCATTTT.

The genes are TRBV2 and TRBJ1-6; D not resolved. CDR1 SNHLY and CDR2 FYNNEI come from the germline V gene. Between the trimmed V and J ends, which lost 7 bases and 2 bases, there was a span of 15 bases. The CDR3 is 16 residues long. This chain's CDR3 is CASKAGVGAYNSPLHF. DNA for the CDR3: TGTGCCAGCAAGGCTGGGGTGGGCGCCTATAATTCACCCCTCCACTTT.